This TCR beta chain stems from a study of T-cell reconstitution after alpha-beta-depleted transplantation in children. Worth noting for this clonotype: Its cognate antigen is unknown.

Whole-study results and caveats: The origin of alpha-beta T cells about two months after transplant was reportedly several hundred expanded graft clones.

The authors prepared the TCRbeta library with unique molecular identifiers. MiXCR, applied by TCRdb to the PCR reads, yields one record per CDR3 protein. The repertoire has under 250,000 distinct CDR3 sequences, about 24% of them found once; the top ten carry around 4.8%. Per the germline V gene, CDR1 is DFQATT and CDR2 is SNEGSKA (reference sequence). Trimming removed 7 bases from V and 7 bases from J, with 11 bases in between. This CDR3 spans 11 amino acids. The chain is built from TRBV20-1 and TRBJ2-1, with a tentative D call TRBD2 (7 bases). This clonotype originated in a female patient aged 2-9 years who had a stem cell transplant for congenital amegakaryocytic thrombocytopenia, so the T cells may come from the graft donor. Material: PBMCs, mostly from graft donor cells, obtained 360 days after TCRalphabeta/CD19-depleted stem cell transplant. In DNA, the CDR3 is TGCAGTGGAGGGGGAGGGAATGAGCAGTTCTTC. Translating it yields CSGGGGNEQFF.